This T cell receptor (beta chain) was observed in a study of T cells after yellow fever vaccination. Study-level findings and limits: Re-detected after boosting: most primary clones, approximately 97% of CD4 and about 85% of CD8.

A note on this clonotype: What it recognizes is unknown.

TCRdb used MiXCR to reprocess the 5' RACE reads, holding one entry per CDR3 protein. The sample holds hundreds of thousands of distinct CDR3 sequences, around an eighth seen once. This sample comprised PBMCs, obtained on the day of the yellow fever booster vaccination. This clonotype was sampled from a man under 40 who received the YFV17D yellow fever vaccine.

CDR3: CSVRRQGSYGYTF. The CDR3 DNA follows: TGCAGCGTTCGAAGACAGGGATCCTATGGCTACACCTTC. V is TRBV29-1 and J is TRBJ1-2; 7 bases map to TRBD1. V was clipped by 5 bases and J by 4 bases; unmatched bases: 7. The germline gives CDR1 SQVTM, CDR2 ANQGSEA. The CDR3 sequence is 13 residues long.